Given below is one T cell receptor (beta chain) in context. The antigen remains undetermined. This sample is part of a study of shared clonotypes between healthy human individuals. Notes on the study in general: Rarefaction showed that sequencing of sorted subsets was incomplete (despite large depth). Depth of sequencing was expected to influence donor clonotype sharing.

The genomic DNA of each subset was split evenly across several immunoSEQ plates. Sequenced by immunoSEQ multiplex PCR; TCRdb stores in-frame clones only, minus some. The repertoire holds about 650,000 clones, nearly 97% seen once, with 0.1% to 0.11% in the top ten. CD8 cells classed as naive were CD45RO-negative and positively selected for CCR7, excluding terminally differentiated effector memory CD45RA+ cells. The donors, healthy adults who were HIV-negative, had experienced no recent acute infections or vaccinations. This CDR3 has 15 residues. Germline lookup yields CDR1 SGDLS and CDR2 YYNGEE. V was pared by 1 base and J by 3 bases, with 14 bases between.

The chain is built from TRBV9 and TRBJ2-7; D call uncertain. What was sequenced was naive CD8+ T cells sorted from blood. The source of this sequence is a woman aged 25 to 39 in good health. As DNA, the CDR3 is TGTGCCAGCAGCGTAATTTCCCTACCCCTCTACGAGCAGTACTTC. Translating it yields CASSVISLPLYEQYF.